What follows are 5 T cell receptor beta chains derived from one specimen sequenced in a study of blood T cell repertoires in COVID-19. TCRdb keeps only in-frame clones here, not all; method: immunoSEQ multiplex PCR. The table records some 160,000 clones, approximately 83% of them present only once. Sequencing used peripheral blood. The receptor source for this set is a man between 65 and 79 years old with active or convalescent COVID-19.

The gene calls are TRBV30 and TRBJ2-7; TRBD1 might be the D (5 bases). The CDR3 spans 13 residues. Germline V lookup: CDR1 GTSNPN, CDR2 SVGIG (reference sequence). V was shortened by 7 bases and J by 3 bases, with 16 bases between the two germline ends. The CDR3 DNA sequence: TGTGCCTCCCGGGCAGGGCCGGGCTACGAGCAGTACTTC. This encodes CASRAGPGYEQYF.

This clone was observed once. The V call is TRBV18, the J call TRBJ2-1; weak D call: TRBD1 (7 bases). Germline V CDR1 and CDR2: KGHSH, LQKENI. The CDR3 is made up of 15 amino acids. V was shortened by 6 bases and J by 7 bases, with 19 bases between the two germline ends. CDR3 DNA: TGTGCCAGCTCGCCGCCGTCCCAGGGGGGAAATGAGCAGTTCTTC. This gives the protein CASSPPSQGGNEQFF.

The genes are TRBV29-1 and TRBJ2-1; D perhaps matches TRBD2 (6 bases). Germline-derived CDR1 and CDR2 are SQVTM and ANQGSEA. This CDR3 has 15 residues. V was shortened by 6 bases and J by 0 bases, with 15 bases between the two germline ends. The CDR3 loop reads CSVTGTPSSYNEQFF. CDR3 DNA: TGCAGCGTCACCGGGACTCCCAGCTCCTACAATGAGCAGTTCTTC.

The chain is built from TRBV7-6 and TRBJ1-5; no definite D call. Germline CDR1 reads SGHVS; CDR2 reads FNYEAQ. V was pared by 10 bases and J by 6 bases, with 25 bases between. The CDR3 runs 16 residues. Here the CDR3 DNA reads TGTGCCAACCCGGATGGCCGACAATGTGGTTGTCAGCCCCAGCATTTT. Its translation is CANPDGRQCGCQPQHF.

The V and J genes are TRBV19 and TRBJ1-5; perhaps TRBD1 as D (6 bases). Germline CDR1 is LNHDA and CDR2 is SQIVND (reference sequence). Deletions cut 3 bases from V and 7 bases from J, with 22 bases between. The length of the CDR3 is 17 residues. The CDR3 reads CASSILPRGGTKQPQHF. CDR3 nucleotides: TGTGCCAGTAGTATCCTCCCCCGGGGGGGGACAAAGCAGCCCCAGCATTTT. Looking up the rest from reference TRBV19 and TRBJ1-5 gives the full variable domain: DGGITQSPKYLFRKEGQNVTLSCEQNLNHDAMYWYRQDPGQGLRLIYYSQIVNDFQKGDIAEGYSVSREKKESFPLTVTSAQKNPTAFYLCASSILPRGGTKQPQHFGDGTRLSIL.